This TCR beta chain was identified in a study of T cells in localized non-small cell lung cancer. Findings and caveats of the study: Of the top 100 tumor clones, median around 60 were in adjacent lung, some 30 among its top 100. The greatest T cell clonality was found in uninvolved adjacent lung (higher than in tumor). Sequencing covered just one tumor region, so heterogeneity cannot be ruled out.

To note about this clone: Its antigen is not identified.

Sequenced by immunoSEQ multiplex PCR; TCRdb stores in-frame clones only, minus some. The table has some 90,000 clones, roughly 89% seen once. With 3 bases removed from V and 3 bases from J, the gap between germline ends came to 8 bases. This CDR3 is built from 14 residues. CDR1 ENHRY and CDR2 SYGVKD come from the germline V gene. The receptor's source is a man between 40 and 75 years old with stage I squamous cell lung carcinoma. V gene TRBV10-3 combines with J gene TRBJ2-2; tentatively, D is TRBD1 or TRBD2 (6 bases each). The sequencing here drew on peripheral blood, taken before any cancer treatment. The CDR3 sequence: CAISDRGDTGELFF. CDR3 in DNA: TGTGCCATCAGTGATAGGGGGGACACCGGGGAGCTGTTTTTT.